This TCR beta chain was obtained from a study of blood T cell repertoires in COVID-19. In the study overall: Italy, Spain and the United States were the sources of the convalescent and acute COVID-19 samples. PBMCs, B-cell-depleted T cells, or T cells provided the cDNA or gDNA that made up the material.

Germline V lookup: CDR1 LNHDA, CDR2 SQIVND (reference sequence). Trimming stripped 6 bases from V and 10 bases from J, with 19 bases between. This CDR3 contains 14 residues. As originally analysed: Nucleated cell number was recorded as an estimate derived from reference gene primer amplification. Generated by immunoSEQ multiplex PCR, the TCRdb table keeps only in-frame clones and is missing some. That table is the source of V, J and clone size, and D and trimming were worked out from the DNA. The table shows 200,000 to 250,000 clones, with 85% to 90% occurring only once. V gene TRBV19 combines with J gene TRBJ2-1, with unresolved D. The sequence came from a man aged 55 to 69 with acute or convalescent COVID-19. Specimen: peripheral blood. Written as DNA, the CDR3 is TGTGCCAGTAGCCCCATGGGTAGCAGTGACGAGCAGTTCTTC. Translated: CASSPMGSSDEQFF.